This is a list of T cell receptor beta chains from one sample in a study of vaccination and CD4 T cells after COVID-19. MiXCR, applied by TCRdb to the PCR reads, yields one record per CDR3 protein. The sample comprises about 9,300 distinct CDR3 sequences, around 35% of which are singletons, and about a fifth rests with the top ten. Their antigens remain unidentified. Specimen: CD4+ T cells from blood, cultured in vitro. These TCRs come from a human donor in good health. Each CDR3 is given with its conserved first and last residue. D genes are given only for firm matches. Size is stated for part of the rows, as once, few or many counts, or as a class when the clone is expanded.

V gene	clone size	D gene	J gene	CDR3 DNA	CDR3 protein
TRBV7-7	-	TRBD2	TRBJ2-1	TGTGCTAGCAGCCCGGGAGGGCCCTCCTACAATGAGCAGTTCTTC	CASSPGGPSYNEQFF
TRBV18	-	-	TRBJ2-1	TGTGCCAGCTCACCCGGGTTCTCCTACAATGAGCAGTTCTTC	CASSPGFSYNEQFF
TRBV20-1	-	-	TRBJ1-2	TGCAGTGCTAGGTCTTCGGCAGACGCTAACTATGGCTACACCTTC	CSARSSADANYGYTF
TRBV2	-	-	TRBJ2-1	TGTGCCAGCACGGAGGGCAGGGTTGAGCAGTTCTTC	CASTEGRVEQFF
TRBV28	-	TRBD1	TRBJ2-3	TGTGCCAGCAGTTCTCGACAGGGTAGGGGGGATACGCAGTATTTT	CASSSRQGRGDTQYF
TRBV6-2/TRBV6-3	-	TRBD1	TRBJ1-4	TGTGCCAGCAGTCCTCCGGGACAGCTTGAAAAACTGTTTTTT	CASSPPGQLEKLFF
TRBV28	few	TRBD1	TRBJ1-6	TGTGCCAGCACGGACAGGGATTATTCACCCCTCCACTTT	CASTDRDYSPLHF
TRBV19	few	-	TRBJ1-2	TGTGCCAGTAGTATAGGAACAGTCCCTGGCTACACCTTC	CASSIGTVPGYTF
TRBV7-2	-	-	TRBJ1-1	TGTGCCAGCAGCTTAGGATCTGGGGTGAACACTGAAGCTTTCTTT	CASSLGSGVNTEAFF
TRBV28	few	-	TRBJ1-3	TGTGCCAGCAGTTCATCAGGGCGGAACACCATATATTTT	CASSSSGRNTIYF
TRBV7-9	few	TRBD1	TRBJ1-2	TGTGCCAGCAGCTTAGACCCGATTAGTCAGGGGGCTCTCTATGGCTACACCTTC	CASSLDPISQGALYGYTF
TRBV6-1	few	-	TRBJ2-2	TGTGCCAGCGTGGGGGGACCCGGGGAGCTGTTTTTT	CASVGGPGELFF
TRBV11-2	-	-	TRBJ2-7	TGTGCCAGCAGCTCCCTTAGGGACTCTACCTACGAGCAGTACTTC	CASSSLRDSTYEQYF
TRBV7-2	-	-	TRBJ1-2	TGTGCCAGCCAGGGCAGGGTCCAGTCGGTGGGCTACACCTTC	CASQGRVQSVGYTF
TRBV2	-	TRBD1	TRBJ2-2	TGTGCCAGCAGTTTTCGGACAGGGAACACCGGGGAGCTGTTTTTT	CASSFRTGNTGELFF
TRBV27	few	-	TRBJ2-7	TGTGCCACCTCACAGGGAAGCTACGAGCAGTACTTC	CATSQGSYEQYF
TRBV7-2	-	-	TRBJ2-1	TGTGCCAGCAGCGCCACGGGGGACTGGATAAATGAGCAGTTCTTC	CASSATGDWINEQFF
TRBV10-3	few	-	TRBJ2-5	TGTGCCATCAGTTGGGGGGTTGGCCAAGAGACCCAGTACTTC	CAISWGVGQETQYF
TRBV19	few	TRBD2	TRBJ2-7	TGTGCCAGTAGGGCCACCGGGACTAGCGGGAGGATTAGGGGCGAGCAGTACTTC	CASRATGTSGRIRGEQYF
TRBV20-1	-	-	TRBJ1-1	TGCAGTGCTAGAGCCGGGAACACTGAAGCTTTCTTT	CSARAGNTEAFF
TRBV6-1	-	-	TRBJ2-3	TGTGCCAGCAAGGAGCTAGCGAGGCATACGCAGTATTTT	CASKELARHTQYF
TRBV19	-	-	TRBJ2-4	TGTGCCAGTAGTATGGGGTACACAGGATGGGGGAAAAACATTCAGTACTTC	CASSMGYTGWGKNIQYF
TRBV27	few	TRBD1	TRBJ2-6	TGTGCCAGCAGTCGACGGACAGGGGGAACCTCTGGGGCCAACGTCCTGACTTTC	CASSRRTGGTSGANVLTF
TRBV7-7	few	TRBD2	TRBJ2-3	TGTGCTAGCAGCTTAGAACTAGCGTCTACGCAGTATTTT	CASSLELASTQYF
TRBV20-1	few	-	TRBJ2-6	TGCAGTGCGGTCCCCCCCTCGCCAAGCTCTGGGGCCAACGTCCTGACTTTC	CSAVPPSPSSGANVLTF
TRBV7-9	few	-	TRBJ1-2	TGTGCCAGCAGCTTAGACTTTAACTATGGCTACACCTTC	CASSLDFNYGYTF
TRBV20-1	medium-sized	-	TRBJ1-1	TGCAGTGCGCGAGGCGGGAGGGGCACCTTGAACACTGAAGCTTTCTTT	CSARGGRGTLNTEAFF
TRBV5-6	-	-	TRBJ2-5	TGTGCCAGCAGTTATCGACCAACGCAAGAGACCCAGTACTTC	CASSYRPTQETQYF
TRBV7-3	-	-	TRBJ2-3	TGTGCCAGCAGCTCCATGGGCACAGATACGCAGTATTTT	CASSSMGTDTQYF
TRBV6-5	few	-	TRBJ1-1	TGTGCCAGCAGTTTAATTGAGGGCCTCGAAGCTTTCTTT	CASSLIEGLEAFF
TRBV4-2	few	-	TRBJ1-2	TGTGCCAGCAGCCAAGATTTGGGGACGGGCTACACCTTC	CASSQDLGTGYTF
TRBV15	few	-	TRBJ2-5	TGTGCCACCAGCCGCAACGACCCAAGGAGGGAGACCCAGTACTTC	CATSRNDPRRETQYF
TRBV7-2	-	-	TRBJ1-3	TGTGCCAGCAATTTGGGGGCAGGACTCTCTGGAAACACCATATATTTT	CASNLGAGLSGNTIYF
TRBV11-1	-	-	TRBJ2-7	TGTGCCAGCAGCCAAAGGTCGGACTCCTACGAGCAGTACTTC	CASSQRSDSYEQYF
TRBV29-1	-	TRBD1	TRBJ1-1	TGCAGCACCGGACAGGTTAAGTCGAGCACTGAAGCTTTCTTT	CSTGQVKSSTEAFF
TRBV6-1	-	-	TRBJ2-3	TGTGCCTCATCGACGCAGTATTTT	CASSTQYF
TRBV24-1	-	-	TRBJ2-3	TGTGCCACCAGTAAGGGAGTTGGTACGCAGTATTTT	CATSKGVGTQYF
TRBV24-1	medium-sized	-	TRBJ1-3	TGTGCCACCAGTGATTGGAAGGGGCAGCGCTTCTCTGGAAACACCATATATTTT	CATSDWKGQRFSGNTIYF
TRBV4-2	-	-	TRBJ2-7	TGTGCCAGCAGCCAAGAGCAGGGGCTTCCACTCGAGCAGTACTTC	CASSQEQGLPLEQYF
TRBV6-1	-	-	TRBJ1-5	TGTGCCAGCAGTCCTCGCCTGGCACGAGCCGTTAGCAATCAGCCCCAGCATTTT	CASSPRLARAVSNQPQHF
TRBV6-5	few	TRBD1	TRBJ2-7	TGTGCCAGCAGTTGGGGCAGGGGGCGAGAGCAGTACTTC	CASSWGRGREQYF
TRBV20-1	-	TRBD1	TRBJ1-3	TGCAGTGCTCCACAGGGGGCTAGTCGACACACCATATATTTT	CSAPQGASRHTIYF
TRBV28	-	TRBD1	TRBJ2-1	TGTGCCAGCAGTTTGTTGGCGGGACAGGGCTACAATGAGCAGTTCTTC	CASSLLAGQGYNEQFF
TRBV12-3/TRBV12-4	-	-	TRBJ2-5	TGTGCCAGCAGTACCGGTCCAGGGCCAGTGGGAGAGACCCAGTACTTC	CASSTGPGPVGETQYF
TRBV19	-	-	TRBJ2-7	TGTGCCAGTAGTATAGTTCCGCACGAGCAGTACTTC	CASSIVPHEQYF
TRBV7-2	-	-	TRBJ2-1	TGTGCCAGCACCGCCGGTGAAGGCCGGGCAGCCTACAATGAGCAGTTCTTC	CASTAGEGRAAYNEQFF